The present T cell receptor (beta chain) was sequenced within a study of blood T cell repertoires in COVID-19. The CDR3 contains 15 residues. The trim removed 5 bases at V and 6 bases at J, leaving 7 bases unmatched. Germline loops: CDR1 MNHEY, CDR2 SVGEGT. Generated by immunoSEQ multiplex PCR, the TCRdb table keeps only in-frame clones and is missing some. The sample consists of 200,000 to 250,000 clones, about 85% of them appearing once. The clonotype comes from a woman aged 18-29 years who had recovered from COVID-19. What was sequenced was peripheral blood. The chain combines TRBV6-2 or TRBV6-3 with TRBJ2-1, with TRBD1 identical over 10 bases. The chain's CDR3 is CASSKAGTGVNEQFF. For the CDR3, the DNA is TGTGCCAGCAGTAAGGCCGGGACAGGGGTCAATGAGCAGTTCTTC.